This T cell receptor (beta chain) emerged from a study of CD8 T cells in Susac syndrome. Reverse transcription of roughly 0.45 to 1 ug RNA used random hexamers. TCRdb recomputed calls from the immunoSEQ multiplex PCR reads with MiXCR, one row per CDR3 protein. Here the sample spans some 300,000 distinct CDR3 sequences, 75% to 90% being singletons. Germline V gives CDR1 SQVTM, CDR2 ANQGSEA. This CDR3 is 15 amino acids long. With V trimmed by 4 bases and J by 7 bases, 14 bases remained unmatched. Input material: CD8+ T cells from PBMCs. V gene TRBV29-1 combines with J gene TRBJ2-7; TRBD1 matches 9 bases. The receptor was derived from a human donor with multiple sclerosis. The CDR3 nucleotides read TGCAGCGTTGTCTCCTCCGGACAGGGGTCGCTTGAGCAGTACTTC. Its translation: CSVVSSGQGSLEQYF.